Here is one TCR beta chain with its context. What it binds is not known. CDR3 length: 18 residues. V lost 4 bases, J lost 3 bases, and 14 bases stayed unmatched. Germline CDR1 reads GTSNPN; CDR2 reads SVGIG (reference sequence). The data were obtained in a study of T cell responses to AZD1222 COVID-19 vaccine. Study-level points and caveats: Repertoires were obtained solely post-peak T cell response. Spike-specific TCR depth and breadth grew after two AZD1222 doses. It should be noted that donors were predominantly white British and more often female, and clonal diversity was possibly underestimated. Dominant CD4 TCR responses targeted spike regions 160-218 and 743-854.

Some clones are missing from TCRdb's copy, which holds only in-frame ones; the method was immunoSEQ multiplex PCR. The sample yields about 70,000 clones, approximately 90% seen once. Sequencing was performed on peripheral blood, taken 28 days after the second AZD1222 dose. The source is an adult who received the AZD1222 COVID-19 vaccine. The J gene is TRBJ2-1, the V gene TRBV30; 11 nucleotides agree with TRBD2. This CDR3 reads CAWKGSGGAGSLYNEQFF. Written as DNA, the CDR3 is TGTGCCTGGAAAGGTAGCGGGGGGGCCGGCTCCCTCTACAATGAGCAGTTCTTC.